This TCR beta chain was profiled in a study of shared clonotypes between healthy human individuals (dated by TCRdb to the early 2020s). Study-level background: A couple of women and three men aged 18 to 49 years were included in the cohort. Per donor, leukapheresis produced somewhere between about 0.8 and 9.5 billion PBMCs. Different laboratories and diverse techniques were used to prepare libraries and sequence TCR repertoires, to increase sequencing depth and limit assay-specific biases. Blood TCR repertoires of about five healthy adults were deeply sequenced to estimate repertoire size and the extent of clonotype sharing between individuals. Per donor, three plates each were used for CD4 naive and CD4 memory, two for CD8 naive, and one for CD8 memory. Study-wide conclusions, independent of this receptor: Because the study included a small number of donors, the genetic and exposure-history diversity represented was limited. Sampling was limited to blood, and TCR repertoires in tissue likely differ from TCR repertoires in blood. Across a handful of donors, about 4.5% of naive CD4, around 3.3% of naive CD8, roughly 2.2% of memory CD4, and approximately 0.4% of memory CD8 clonotypes were shared. Based on pairwise subsampling, the degree of clonotype sharing among donors was expected to be affected by sequencing depth. Estimated clonotype richness was generally larger for naive than for memory subsets. Compared with non-shared clonotypes, the clonotypes found in all four sorted-subset donors had higher generation probabilities. Even with the large sequencing depth, rarefaction of the sorted-subset datasets indicated that sequencing was incomplete.

Using the deep immunoSEQ assay, multiplex PCR amplified TCR CDR3 regions from genomic DNA. For each cell subset, the extracted genomic DNA was distributed evenly across all wells of several immunoSEQ 96-well plates, and each plate served as one replicate. For sorted subsets, each replicate PCR was loaded with about 0.2 ug genomic DNA, equivalent to 30,000 or so T cell genomes. The purified libraries were quantified using a Qubit 3.0 fluorometer, sized with a Bioanalyzer 2100, and then quantified again using the KAPA Library Quantification kit. A separate single-read 150-cycle Illumina NextSeq 550 flow cell was used to sequence each immunoSEQ 96-well plate. As for how the authors treated the data: The immunoSEQ output contained only junctional sequences without quality scores, so filtering could not match that applied to full-length reads. Sequences were annotated with PyIR, a Python wrapper for IgBLAST v1.9, using IMGT germline references to assign V/J genes and CDR3. Any read was removed if the V/J assignment was weak (E-value above 1e-6), the CDR3 was missing, or the read contained stop codons, out-of-frame junctions, or ambiguous translated residues. V3J clonotypes were defined by identical inferred V gene, J gene, and CDR3 amino acid sequence. Percentage overlap between repertoires was calculated by dividing the number of shared unique clonotypes by the size of the smaller repertoire. Richness of each repertoire was evaluated using RTK rarefaction, the Chao1 estimator, and Recon v2.1 estimates of unobserved clonotypes. Generation probabilities for all TCRbeta clonotypes obtained by the gDNA method from a handful of donors were computed using OLGA. Entries here come from immuneACCESS through TCRdb and include only in-frame sequences with V and J called. Some clones fail to appear in such tables; in the studies checked, an unresolved V gene covers under half of the shortfall, and the cause of the remainder is unknown. The D gene and trimming were derived from the DNA, and the V and J assignments and clone size from that table. The sample yields hundreds of thousands of clones; roughly 95% were counted once. More than 0.085% of the sample lies in the top ten.

For the CD8 naive samples, CD45RO-negative cells were positively selected for CCR7, yielding a CD45RA+CCR7+ population from which TemRA cells were excluded. Donors were healthy HIV-negative adults with no recently reported acute infections or vaccinations. Only Caucasian adults living in Nashville, Tennessee, USA were represented among the donors. Blood was collected by leukapheresis, and PBMCs were isolated by Ficoll-Histopaque density gradient centrifugation and then cryopreserved in liquid nitrogen vapor phase. Purity and quantity of every magnetically sorted T cell population were checked by analytical flow cytometry. Each sorted fraction had its genomic DNA isolated and then quantified by UV absorbance on a Nanodrop 2000c. V loses 5 bases of germline sequence and J loses 2 bases, and the interval between the two ends is 6 bases. The germline V gene supplies CDR1 MNHEY and CDR2 SVGAGI. The CDR3 goes from the cysteine to the phenylalanine over 12 residues. Just the 36-base CDR3 DNA is kept, in frame starting at base 1.

On this clone: Its antigen remains undetermined. There are no base qualities to consult, and no much larger clone falls within one base. Other DNA sequences in the sample encode the same CDR3.

Source material: naive CD8+ T cells sorted from blood. The cell subset or site label of this sample denotes: CD45RA+CCR7+. The TCR originated in a woman aged 30 to 39 in good health. The chain uses TRBV6-5 and TRBJ1-1; D gene: possibly TRBD1, on 5 matching bases. This receptor carries the CDR3 CASSRGNTEAFF. The DNA sequence is TGTGCCAGCAGTCGGGGCAACACTGAAGCTTTCTTT.